These 14 T cell receptor beta chains were sequenced from one sample in a study of T-cell reconstitution after alpha-beta-depleted transplantation in children. The study, taken as a whole, reports: The main origin of T-cell counts and diversity one year after transplant was newly produced T cells.

These receptors are not linked to any known antigen. Unique molecular identifiers were incorporated when the TCRbeta library was constructed. TCRdb ran MiXCR on the PCR reads and lists one entry per CDR3 protein. Here the sample spans approximately 300,000 distinct CDR3 sequences, less than 9.5% being singletons. Sample: peripheral blood, taken 360 days after TCRalphabeta/CD19-depleted stem cell transplant. These receptor sequences come from a female patient aged 2-9 years who had a stem cell transplant for Fanconi anemia, so the T cells may come from the graft donor.

This clonotype was recorded many times. This chain connects TRBV7-9 to TRBJ2-7; unclear D gene. The V gene lost 0 bases and the J gene lost 4 bases, with 10 bases spanning the gap. From germline, CDR1 is SEHNR and CDR2 FQNEAQ (reference sequence). The CDR3 extends over 14 amino acids. In DNA, the CDR3 is TGTGCCAGCAGCTTAGCTGCTAGGGTATACGAGCAGTACTTC. Residues: CASSLAARVYEQYF.

In this sample, this clonotype turned up a few times. The chain links TRBV20-1 to TRBJ1-5; D might be TRBD1 (5 bases). Germline V CDR1 and CDR2: DFQATT, SNEGSKA (reference sequence). Trimming left V 3 bases short and J 6 bases short, with 15 bases between. This CDR3 has 14 residues. The CDR3: CSARGPGRGQPQHF. CDR3 nucleotide sequence: TGCAGTGCTAGGGGACCGGGAAGAGGTCAGCCCCAGCATTTT.

In this sample, this clonotype turned up many times. V is TRBV28 and J is TRBJ2-3; D might be TRBD1 or TRBD2, each matching 5 bases. With 8 bases removed from V and 0 bases from J, the gap between germline ends came to 9 bases. Germline CDR1 is MDHEN and CDR2 is SYDVKM. The CDR3 consists of 13 residues. CDR3 loop: CASRRGSTDTQYF. Here the CDR3 DNA reads TGTGCCAGCCGACGGGGCAGCACAGATACGCAGTATTTT.

This clonotype has at least ten counts. This chain links TRBV2 with TRBJ2-5, with a tentative D call TRBD2 (6 bases). Germline lookup yields CDR1 SNHLY and CDR2 FYNNEI. CDR3 length: 20 residues. The germline V and J ends were trimmed by 5 bases and 0 bases, with 28 bases remaining between them. Written as DNA, the CDR3 is TGTGCCAGCAGTATTTCGGTTCTAGCGCCCACGTCACACTACCAAGAGACCCAGTACTTC. Its protein is CASSISVLAPTSHYQETQYF.

This clonotype has only a few counts. This rearrangement joins TRBV20-1 to TRBJ1-5; D gene uncertain. This CDR3 has 13 residues. The ends were cut back, 0 bases at V and 3 bases at J, with 6 bases in the middle. The V gene's germline CDR1 is DFQATT and CDR2 SNEGSKA (reference sequence). The CDR3 region has the DNA TGCAGTGCTAGAGATTTAACCAATCAGCCCCAGCATTTT. Translating it yields CSARDLTNQPQHF.

This clonotype was detected many times. This chain connects TRBV29-1 to TRBJ2-7; possible D gene TRBD1, 5 bases. V was trimmed by 6 bases and J by 2 bases, leaving 8 bases between them. The germline V gene encodes CDR1 SQVTM and CDR2 ANQGSEA. The CDR3 is made up of 11 amino acids. Here the CDR3 DNA reads TGCAGCGTGGACACTACCTACGAGCAGTACTTC. It translates to CSVDTTYEQYF.

In its sample, this clonotype was seen many times. J is TRBJ1-1 and V is TRBV5-1; D unclear. V dropped 0 bases and J dropped 6 bases, with 9 bases sitting between them. The CDR3 runs 13 residues. The germline V gene encodes CDR1 SGHRS and CDR2 YFSETQ. This chain's CDR3 is CASSLVPQAEAFF. In nucleotides, the CDR3 is TGCGCCAGCAGCTTGGTTCCCCAGGCTGAAGCTTTCTTT.

This clonotype was recorded at least ten times. The V call is TRBV12-3 or TRBV12-4, the J call TRBJ2-7, with no clear D. V was clipped by 8 bases and J by 4 bases, with 18 bases between them. The CDR3 consists of 14 residues. CDR3 sequence: CASPFPVEIYEQYF. The DNA for the CDR3 is TGTGCCAGCCCGTTTCCGGTGGAGATTTACGAGCAGTACTTC.

There are many counts of this clonotype. The chain combines TRBV9 with TRBJ2-3; D unresolved. V gave up 2 bases and J gave up 8 bases, with 12 bases separating them. The CDR3 spans 13 residues. CDR1 SGDLS and CDR2 YYNGEE come from the germline V gene. The CDR3 coding sequence is TGTGCCAGCAGCGTGTCAGGCTCGGGTACGCAGTATTTT. Translating it yields CASSVSGSGTQYF.

This clonotype has a count of ten or more. The rearrangement joins TRBV29-1 to TRBJ2-1, with 9 nucleotides matching TRBD2. The V segment lost 7 bases and the J segment 6 bases; nucleotides outside the gene matches: 4. Germline loops: CDR1 SQVTM, CDR2 ANQGSEA. CDR3 length: 12 amino acids. The CDR3 DNA reads TGCAGCGGAGGGACTAGCACCAATGAGCAGTTCTTC. This translates into CSGGTSTNEQFF.

This clonotype was seen many times. This chain links TRBV7-9 with TRBJ2-5, with D hard to call. V gave up 5 bases and J gave up 3 bases, with 13 bases separating them. The CDR3 extends over 14 amino acids. Germline CDR1 and CDR2: SEHNR and FQNEAQ (reference sequence). The CDR3 loop reads CASSPLSFEETQYF. The DNA of the CDR3 is TGTGCCAGCAGCCCCCTCTCATTCGAAGAGACCCAGTACTTC.

This clonotype was detected a few times. The chain has TRBV20-1 and TRBJ2-5, with D unclear. The CDR3 totals 11 residues. With 6 bases removed from V and 1 base from J, the gap between germline ends came to 6 bases. Germline V gene sequence: CDR1 DFQATT, CDR2 SNEGSKA (reference sequence). For the CDR3, the DNA is TGCAGTGCGGACGTCCAAGAGACCCAGTACTTC. Amino acids: CSADVQETQYF.

This clonotype occurred many times. The chain has TRBV29-1 and TRBJ2-3; 7 nucleotides agree with TRBD2. J lost 4 bases, V lost 7 bases, and 5 bases had no gene match. CDR3 length equals 12 residues. Germline V lookup: CDR1 SQVTM, CDR2 ANQGSEA. The DNA for the CDR3 is TGCAGCGCTAAAGGGAGGGCAGATACGCAGTATTTT. This sequence encodes CSAKGRADTQYF.

V usage is TRBV4-2 and J usage is TRBJ2-3, with D possibly being TRBD1 (6 bases). Trimming left V 7 bases short and J 6 bases short, with 20 bases between. This CDR3 has 15 amino acids. CDR1 is LGHNA and CDR2 is YNFKEQ in the germline V gene. The CDR3 nucleotides read TGTGCCAGCATCTTGGGGGCTAGAGGGTGTGATACGCAGTATTTT. It encodes CASILGARGCDTQYF.